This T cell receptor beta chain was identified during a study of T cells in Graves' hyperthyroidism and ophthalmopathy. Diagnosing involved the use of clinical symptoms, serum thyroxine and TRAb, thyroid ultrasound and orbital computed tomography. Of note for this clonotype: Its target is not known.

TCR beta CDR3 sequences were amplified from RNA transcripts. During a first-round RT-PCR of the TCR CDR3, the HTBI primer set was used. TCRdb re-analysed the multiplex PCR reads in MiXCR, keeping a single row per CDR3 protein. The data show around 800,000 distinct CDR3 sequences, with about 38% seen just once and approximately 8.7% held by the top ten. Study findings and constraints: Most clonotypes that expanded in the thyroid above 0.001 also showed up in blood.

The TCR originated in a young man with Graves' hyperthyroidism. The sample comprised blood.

As DNA, the CDR3 is TGTGCCATCAATCACGGGGACAGAGCCACAGATACGCAGTATTTT. Protein sequence: CAINHGDRATDTQYF. The chain couples TRBV10-3 to TRBJ2-3; 7 nucleotides align to TRBD1. Germline CDR1 reads ENHRY; CDR2 reads SYGVKD. CDR3 length equals 15 residues. V lost 7 bases and J lost 2; bases outside the gene matches: 9.